This T cell receptor (beta chain) was obtained from a study of T cell changes during pregnancy in multiple sclerosis. Profiled with immunoSEQ multiplex PCR; TCRdb holds only in-frame clones, not every one. The profile shows tens of thousands of clones, around 93% of them singletons. The TCR was taken from a female donor in good health, enrolled as a control in a pregnancy study. The sequencing here drew on peripheral blood, taken in the third trimester of pregnancy.

The CDR3 loop reads CASSLGLGTSSYEQYF. The CDR3 bases are TGTGCCAGCAGCTTAGGGTTAGGGACTAGTTCCTACGAGCAGTACTTC. The chain uses TRBV7-2 and TRBJ2-7; 8 bases agree with TRBD2. The V gene's germline CDR1 is SGHTA and CDR2 FQGNSA. This CDR3 spans 16 amino acids. After removal of 1 base from V and 1 base from J, the junction contained 6 bases not matched to a gene.